These T cell receptor beta chains were read from a single sample in a study of graft-versus-host responses after intestinal transplantation. Clones were sequenced by immunoSEQ multiplex PCR, and TCRdb holds only the in-frame ones, with some missing. The sample consists of tens of thousands of clones, 80% to 95% of them appearing once. The sequences come from bone marrow, collected around 720 days after intestinal transplantation. Source of these receptors: a human patient who received an intestinal transplant, so some T cells may come from the graft donor. Each CDR3 is given without its conserved first and last residue. Fields, in order: V gene, J gene, CDR3 protein.

v_call: TRBV28; j_call: TRBJ2-4; cdr3_aa: ASSLRLENIQY
v_call: TRBV4-1; j_call: TRBJ1-4; cdr3_aa: ASSRLGGKLF
v_call: TRBV6-5; j_call: TRBJ1-1; cdr3_aa: ASSVQGSSTEAF
v_call: TRBV5-4; j_call: TRBJ2-2; cdr3_aa: ASSFWGAANTGELF
v_call: TRBV10-1; j_call: TRBJ2-7; cdr3_aa: ASSESAVPSYEQY
v_call: TRBV7-9; j_call: TRBJ1-3; cdr3_aa: ASSTDRDSGNTIY
v_call: TRBV10-3; j_call: TRBJ2-5; cdr3_aa: AIRGQGETQY
v_call: TRBV10-1; j_call: TRBJ2-5; cdr3_aa: ASSDGAGRKVDQETQY
v_call: TRBV27; j_call: TRBJ1-5; cdr3_aa: ASSFTQGHQPQH
v_call: TRBV19; j_call: TRBJ1-3; cdr3_aa: ARLGIGSGNTIY
v_call: TRBV7-2; j_call: TRBJ2-7; cdr3_aa: ASSFQAWDEQY
v_call: TRBV7-6; j_call: TRBJ2-4; cdr3_aa: ASSLESPDRSKNIQY
v_call: TRBV7-3; j_call: TRBJ1-1; cdr3_aa: ASSRQGDTEAF
v_call: TRBV2; j_call: TRBJ1-6; cdr3_aa: ASSLLLTRSPLH
v_call: TRBV11-3; j_call: TRBJ2-5; cdr3_aa: ASSLGWGPGGETQY
v_call: TRBV25-1; j_call: TRBJ2-5; cdr3_aa: ASRKIPRRGQETQY
v_call: TRBV6-5; j_call: TRBJ1-5; cdr3_aa: ASSEQGNQPQH
v_call: TRBV6-6; j_call: TRBJ2-7; cdr3_aa: ASSSGTPHSYEQY
v_call: TRBV5-3; j_call: TRBJ2-7; cdr3_aa: ARDRHRPYEQY
v_call: TRBV5-4; j_call: TRBJ2-7; cdr3_aa: ASSLESGIPTRPYEQY
v_call: TRBV5-6; j_call: TRBJ1-4; cdr3_aa: ASSVEGGGEKLF
v_call: TRBV11-3; j_call: TRBJ2-1; cdr3_aa: ASSPRTVSSYNEQF
v_call: TRBV11-1; j_call: TRBJ1-4; cdr3_aa: ASSLVGGARAREKLF
v_call: TRBV4-1; j_call: TRBJ2-1; cdr3_aa: ASSQGLELEQF
v_call: TRBV5-6; j_call: TRBJ2-2; cdr3_aa: ASSLGNTGELF
v_call: TRBV6-1; j_call: TRBJ2-7; cdr3_aa: ATTKGAAYEQY
v_call: TRBV6-4; j_call: NA; cdr3_aa: ASSDPSGEGESYEQY